This T cell receptor beta chain is from a study of blood T cell repertoires in COVID-19. This table comes from immunoSEQ multiplex PCR, and its TCRdb copy is limited to in-frame clones, with some not included. This sample has 650,000 to 800,000 clones, with just under 90% found just once. CDR3 length: 16 residues. The sequencing sample was made of peripheral blood. V usage is TRBV21-1 and J usage is TRBJ1-1; TRBD1, as called in the table, went unchecked against the DNA. TRBV21-1 is a documented pseudogene. The sequence was collected from a woman under 30 with acute or convalescent COVID-19. The CDR3 DNA sequence: TGTGCCAGCAGCAAAGTAGGACAGCCGTTGAACACTGAAGCTTTCTTT. It specifies CASSKVGQPLNTEAFF.